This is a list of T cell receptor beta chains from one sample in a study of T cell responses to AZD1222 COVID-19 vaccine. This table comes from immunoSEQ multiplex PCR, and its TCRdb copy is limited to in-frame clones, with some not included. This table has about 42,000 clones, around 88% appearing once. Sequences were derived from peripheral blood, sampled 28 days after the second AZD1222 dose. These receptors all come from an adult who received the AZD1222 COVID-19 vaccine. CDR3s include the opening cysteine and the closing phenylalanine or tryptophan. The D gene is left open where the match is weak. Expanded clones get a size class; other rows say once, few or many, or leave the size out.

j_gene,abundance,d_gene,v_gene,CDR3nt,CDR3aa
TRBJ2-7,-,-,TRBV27,TGTGCCAGCAGCCTTGCCTTCGGGGCTGCCGAAACCGAGCAGTACTTC,CASSLAFGAAETEQYF
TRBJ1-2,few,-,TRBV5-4,TGTGCCAGCAGCTTGGCCGGGTCGGAAGGCTACACCTTC,CASSLAGSEGYTF
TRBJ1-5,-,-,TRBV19,TGTGCCAGTAGTGTAGGCCTCTATAGCAATCAGCCCCAGCATTTT,CASSVGLYSNQPQHF
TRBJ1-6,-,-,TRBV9,TGTGCCAGCAGCGTCGGGGGCTTTGGTAATTCACCCCTCCACTTT,CASSVGGFGNSPLHF
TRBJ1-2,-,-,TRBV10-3,TGTGCCATCAGTGTCGGGGCTGACCCAGGTTATGGCTACACCTTC,CAISVGADPGYGYTF
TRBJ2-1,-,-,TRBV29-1,TGCAGCGTCGCTTTGCCGGGACTTTACAATGAGCAGTTCTTC,CSVALPGLYNEQFF
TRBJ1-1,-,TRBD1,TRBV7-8,TGTGCCAGCAGCTCTGCGGAGGGGGCACGGGCTTTCTTT,CASSSAEGARAFF
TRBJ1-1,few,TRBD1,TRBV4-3,TGCGCCAGCAGCCCGGGGACAGGGGACCCTGAAGCTTTCTTT,CASSPGTGDPEAFF
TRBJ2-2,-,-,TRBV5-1,TGCGCCAGCAGCTTGGTAGAGGGGCCCGGGGAGCTGTTTTTT,CASSLVEGPGELFF
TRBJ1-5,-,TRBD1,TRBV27,TGTGCCAGCAGTCCTTTTGGACAGGGGGCGTTTCAGCCCCAGCATTTT,CASSPFGQGAFQPQHF
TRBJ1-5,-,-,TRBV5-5,TGTGCCAGCAGCCTTAACCAAGGACAGACCTATAGCAATCAGCCCCAGCATTTT,CASSLNQGQTYSNQPQHF
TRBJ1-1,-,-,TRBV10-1,TGCGCCAGCAGTTGTGGTGGGACTGAAGCTTTCTTT,CASSCGGTEAFF
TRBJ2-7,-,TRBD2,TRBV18,TGTGCCAGCTCACCGAGGGAGGGCCAGGCCCACGAGCAGTACTTC,CASSPREGQAHEQYF
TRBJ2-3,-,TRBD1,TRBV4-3,TGCGCCAGCAGCCAAGATGACAGGGCAGATACGCAGTATTTT,CASSQDDRADTQYF
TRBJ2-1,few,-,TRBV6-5,TGTGCCAGCAGTCCCCGGAATAATGAGCAGTTCTTC,CASSPRNNEQFF
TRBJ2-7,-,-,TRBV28,TGTGCCAGCAAGTTCGGAGGGGCGGGTGTCTCCTACGAGCAGTACTTC,CASKFGGAGVSYEQYF
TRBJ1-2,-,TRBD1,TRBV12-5,TGTGCTAGTGGTTTGGTATTAGGTCAGACTCCCGGGACAGAATTC,CASGLVLGQTPGTEF
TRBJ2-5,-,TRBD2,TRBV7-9,TGTGCCAGCAGCTTGTTCGCTAGCGGGAGGGGAGAGACCCAGTACTTC,CASSLFASGRGETQYF
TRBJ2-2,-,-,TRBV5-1,TGCGCCAGCAGCTTGGCCGCGACAGCGAACACCGGGGAGCTGTTTTTT,CASSLAATANTGELFF
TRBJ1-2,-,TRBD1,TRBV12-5,TGTGCTAGTGGGGGGACAGGGGTCTATGGCTACACCTTC,CASGGTGVYGYTF
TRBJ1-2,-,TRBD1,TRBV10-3,TGTGCCATCAGGCCCGCCGGGACAGCTAACTATGGCTACACCTTC,CAIRPAGTANYGYTF
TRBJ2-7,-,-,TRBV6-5,TGTGCCAGCACCTCTGGCGGGCTCTACGAGCAGTACTTC,CASTSGGLYEQYF
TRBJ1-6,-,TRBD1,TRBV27,TGTGCCAGCAGTTCCAATACCGGGACAGGGCTAAAGGCCCTCCACTTT,CASSSNTGTGLKALHF
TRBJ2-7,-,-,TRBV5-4,TGTGCCAGCAGCTTGGATGGCTACGAGCAGTACTTC,CASSLDGYEQYF
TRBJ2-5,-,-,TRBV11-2,TGTGCCAGCAGCTTCGGGGAGACCCAGTACTTC,CASSFGETQYF
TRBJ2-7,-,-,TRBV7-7,TGTGCCAGCAGCTTAGCTAGTATATCCGAGCAGTACTTC,CASSLASISEQYF